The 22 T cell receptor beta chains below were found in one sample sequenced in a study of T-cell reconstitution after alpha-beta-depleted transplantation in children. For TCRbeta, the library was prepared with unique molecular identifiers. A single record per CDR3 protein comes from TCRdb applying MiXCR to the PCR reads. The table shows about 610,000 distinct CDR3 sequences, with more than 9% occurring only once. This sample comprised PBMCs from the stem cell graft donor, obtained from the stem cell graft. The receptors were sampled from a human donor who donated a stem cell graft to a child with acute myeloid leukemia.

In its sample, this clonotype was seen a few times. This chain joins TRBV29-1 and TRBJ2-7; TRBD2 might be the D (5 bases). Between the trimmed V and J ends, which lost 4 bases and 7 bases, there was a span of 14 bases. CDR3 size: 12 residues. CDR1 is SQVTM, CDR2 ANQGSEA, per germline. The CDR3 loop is CSVAEVPGEQYF. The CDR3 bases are TGCAGCGTTGCCGAGGTCCCGGGGGAGCAGTACTTC.

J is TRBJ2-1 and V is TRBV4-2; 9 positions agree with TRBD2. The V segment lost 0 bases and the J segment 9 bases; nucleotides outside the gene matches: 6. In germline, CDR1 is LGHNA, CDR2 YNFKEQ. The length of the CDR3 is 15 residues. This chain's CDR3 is CASSQEREGQGEQFF. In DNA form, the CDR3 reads TGTGCCAGCAGCCAAGAGCGGGAGGGCCAGGGTGAGCAGTTCTTC.

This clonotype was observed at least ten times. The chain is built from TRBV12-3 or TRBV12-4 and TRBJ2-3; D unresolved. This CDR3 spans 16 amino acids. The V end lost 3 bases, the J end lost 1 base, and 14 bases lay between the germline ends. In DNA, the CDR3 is TGTGCCAGCAGTTTTGGGCAGTCCCGAGGCACAGATACGCAGTATTTT. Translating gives CASSFGQSRGTDTQYF.

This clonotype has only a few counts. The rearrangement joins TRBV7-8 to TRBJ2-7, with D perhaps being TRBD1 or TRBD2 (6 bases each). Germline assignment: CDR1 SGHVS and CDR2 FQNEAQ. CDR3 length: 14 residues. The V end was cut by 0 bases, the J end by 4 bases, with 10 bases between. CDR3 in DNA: TGTGCCAGCAGCTTAGCGCCGGGGGCTTACGAGCAGTACTTC. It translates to CASSLAPGAYEQYF.

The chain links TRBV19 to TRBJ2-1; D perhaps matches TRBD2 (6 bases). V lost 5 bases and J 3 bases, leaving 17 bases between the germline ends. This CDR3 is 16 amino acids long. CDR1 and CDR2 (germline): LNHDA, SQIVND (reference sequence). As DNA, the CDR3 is TGTGCCAGTAGTGTCCCCTGGGGAGGTAACTACAATGAGCAGTTCTTC. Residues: CASSVPWGGNYNEQFF.

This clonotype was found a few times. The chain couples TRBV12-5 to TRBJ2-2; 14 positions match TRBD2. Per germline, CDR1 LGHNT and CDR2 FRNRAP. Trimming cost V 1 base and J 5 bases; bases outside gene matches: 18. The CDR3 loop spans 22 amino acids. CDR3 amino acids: CASGLGSIGGLAGGRGTGELFF. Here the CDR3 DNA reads TGTGCTAGTGGTTTGGGATCAATCGGAGGACTAGCGGGAGGCCGAGGGACCGGGGAGCTGTTTTTT. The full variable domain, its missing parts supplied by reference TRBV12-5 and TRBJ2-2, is DARVTQTPRHKVTEMGQEVTMRCQPILGHNTVFWYRQTMMQGLELLAYFRNRAPLDDSGMPKDRFSAEMPDATLATLKIQPSEPRDSAVYFCASGLGSIGGLAGGRGTGELFFGEGSRLTVL.

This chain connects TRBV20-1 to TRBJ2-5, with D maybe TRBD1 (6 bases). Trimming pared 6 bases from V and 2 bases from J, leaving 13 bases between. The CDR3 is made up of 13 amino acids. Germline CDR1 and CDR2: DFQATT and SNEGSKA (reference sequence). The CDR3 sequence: CSAPKGVQETQYF. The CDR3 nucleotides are TGCAGTGCCCCCAAGGGGGTTCAAGAGACCCAGTACTTC.

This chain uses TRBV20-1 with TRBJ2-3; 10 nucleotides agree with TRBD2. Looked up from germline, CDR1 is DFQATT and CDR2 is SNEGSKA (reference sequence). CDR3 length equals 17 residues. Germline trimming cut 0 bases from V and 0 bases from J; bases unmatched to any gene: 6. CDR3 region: CSARDPRTSGSTDTQYF. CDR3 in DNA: TGCAGTGCTAGAGATCCCCGGACTAGCGGCAGCACAGATACGCAGTATTTT.

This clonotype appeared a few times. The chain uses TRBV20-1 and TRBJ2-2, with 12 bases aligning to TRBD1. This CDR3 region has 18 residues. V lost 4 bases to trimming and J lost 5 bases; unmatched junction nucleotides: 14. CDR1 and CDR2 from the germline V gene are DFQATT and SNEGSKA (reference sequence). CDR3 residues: CSATPRDRGPSGTGELFF. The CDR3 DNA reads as TGCAGTGCTACCCCCCGGGACAGGGGGCCCTCGGGGACCGGGGAGCTGTTTTTT.

The DNA of the CDR3 is TGTGCCAGCAGTTCCTGGGACAGGGGTGGTGGCTACACCTTC. This encodes CASSSWDRGGGYTF. V gene TRBV12-3 or TRBV12-4 combines with J gene TRBJ1-2, with TRBD1 matching over 10 bases. The CDR3 is 14 amino acids. V lost 4 bases to trimming and J lost 7 bases; unmatched junction nucleotides: 6.

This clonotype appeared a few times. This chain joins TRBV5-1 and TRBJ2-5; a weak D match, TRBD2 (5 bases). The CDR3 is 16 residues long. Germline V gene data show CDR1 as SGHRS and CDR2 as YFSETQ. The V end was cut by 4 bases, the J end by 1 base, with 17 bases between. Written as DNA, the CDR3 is TGCGCCAGCAGCCCCCGGGGTAGTCTTCCCCAAGAGACCCAGTACTTC. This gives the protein CASSPRGSLPQETQYF.

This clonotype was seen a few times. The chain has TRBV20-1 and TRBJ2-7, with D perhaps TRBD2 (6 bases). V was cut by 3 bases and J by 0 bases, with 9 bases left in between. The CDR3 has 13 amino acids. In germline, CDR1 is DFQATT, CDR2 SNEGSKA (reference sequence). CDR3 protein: CSASGDSSYEQYF. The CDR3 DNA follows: TGCAGTGCTAGCGGGGACTCCTCCTACGAGCAGTACTTC.

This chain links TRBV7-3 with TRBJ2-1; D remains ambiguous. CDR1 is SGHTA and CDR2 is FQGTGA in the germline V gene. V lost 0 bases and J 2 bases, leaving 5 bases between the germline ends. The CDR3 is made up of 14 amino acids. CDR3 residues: CASSLTKAYNEQFF. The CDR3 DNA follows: TGTGCCAGCAGCTTAACGAAGGCCTACAATGAGCAGTTCTTC.

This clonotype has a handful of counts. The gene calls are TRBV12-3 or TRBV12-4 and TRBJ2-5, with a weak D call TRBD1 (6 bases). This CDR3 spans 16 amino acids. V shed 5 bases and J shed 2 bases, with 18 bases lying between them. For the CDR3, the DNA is TGTGCCAGCAGTCCCCACCCAGGGGCCCTACAAGAGACCCAGTACTTC. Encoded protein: CASSPHPGALQETQYF.

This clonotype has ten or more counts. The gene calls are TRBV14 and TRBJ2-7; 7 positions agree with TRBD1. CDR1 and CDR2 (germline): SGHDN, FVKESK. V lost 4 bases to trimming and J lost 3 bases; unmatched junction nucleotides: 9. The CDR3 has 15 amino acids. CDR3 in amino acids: CASSPGTARNYEQYF. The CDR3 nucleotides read TGTGCCAGCAGCCCCGGGACAGCAAGGAACTACGAGCAGTACTTC. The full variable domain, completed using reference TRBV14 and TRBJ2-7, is EAGVTQFPSHSVIEKGQTVTLRCDPISGHDNLYWYRRVMGKEIKFLLHFVKESKQDESGMPNNRFLAERTGGTYSTLKVQPAELEDSGVYFCASSPGTARNYEQYFGPGTRLTVT.

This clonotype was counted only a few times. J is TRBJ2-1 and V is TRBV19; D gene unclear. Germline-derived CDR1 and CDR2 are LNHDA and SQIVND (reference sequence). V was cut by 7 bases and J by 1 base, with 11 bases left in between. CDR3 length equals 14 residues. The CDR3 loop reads CASKTYSSYNEQFF. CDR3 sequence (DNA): TGTGCCAGTAAAACGTACTCGTCCTACAATGAGCAGTTCTTC.

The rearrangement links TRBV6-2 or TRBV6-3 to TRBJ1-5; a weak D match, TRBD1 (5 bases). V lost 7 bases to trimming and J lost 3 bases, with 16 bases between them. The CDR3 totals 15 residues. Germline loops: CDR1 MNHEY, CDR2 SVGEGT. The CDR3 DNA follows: TGTGCCAGCACCCCAGACAGTTTCAACAATCAGCCCCAGCATTTT. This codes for CASTPDSFNNQPQHF.

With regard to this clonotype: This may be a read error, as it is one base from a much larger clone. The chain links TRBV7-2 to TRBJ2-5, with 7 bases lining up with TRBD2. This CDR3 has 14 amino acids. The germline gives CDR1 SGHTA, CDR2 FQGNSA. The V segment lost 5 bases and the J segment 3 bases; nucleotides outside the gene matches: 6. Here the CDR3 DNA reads TGTGCCAGCAGCATATTCGGGACTAAAGAGACCCAGTACTTC. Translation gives CASSIFGTKETQYF.

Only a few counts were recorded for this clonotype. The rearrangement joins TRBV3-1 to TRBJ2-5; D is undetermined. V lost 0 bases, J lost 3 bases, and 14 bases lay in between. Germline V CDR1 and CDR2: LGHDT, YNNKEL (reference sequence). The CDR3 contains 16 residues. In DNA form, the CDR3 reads TGTGCCAGCAGCCAAGAATGGGGTCTATTCGAAGAGACCCAGTACTTC. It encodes CASSQEWGLFEETQYF.

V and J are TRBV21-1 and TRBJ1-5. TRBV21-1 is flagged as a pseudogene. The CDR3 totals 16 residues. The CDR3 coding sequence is TGTGCCCCCAGGGGAAGGAGCAGGCCCTCGGGTCAGCCCCAGCATTTT. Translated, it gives CAPRGRSRPSGQPQHF.

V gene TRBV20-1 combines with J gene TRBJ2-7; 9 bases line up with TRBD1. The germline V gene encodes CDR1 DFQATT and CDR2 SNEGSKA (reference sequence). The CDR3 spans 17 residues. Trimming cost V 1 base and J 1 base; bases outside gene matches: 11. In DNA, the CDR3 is TGCAGTGCTAGAGCGCCTACCGGGACAGGGCCTTCCTACGAGCAGTACTTC. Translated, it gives CSARAPTGTGPSYEQYF.

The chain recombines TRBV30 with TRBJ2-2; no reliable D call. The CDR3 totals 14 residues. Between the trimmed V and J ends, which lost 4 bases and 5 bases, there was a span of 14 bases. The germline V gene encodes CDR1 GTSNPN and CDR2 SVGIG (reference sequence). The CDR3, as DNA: TGTGCCTGGAAAGGGATGGTACTGACCGGGGAGCTGTTTTTT. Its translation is CAWKGMVLTGELFF.